This T cell receptor (beta chain) was documented in a study of tumor and adjacent non-tumor tissue in lung cancer. Looked up from germline, CDR1 is KGHSH and CDR2 is LQKENI. This CDR3 contains 12 residues. V lost 5 bases and J lost 6, with 9 bases in between. This clonotype turned up a few times. The antigen is not known. RNA was extracted from bulk tissue without any cell sorting. Three rounds of nested PCR, following a modified ARM-PCR protocol, produced the TCRbeta library. Via MiXCR, TCRdb re-called the multiplex PCR reads, giving one row per CDR3 protein. The sample includes more than 85,000 distinct CDR3 sequences, more than 70% of them seen just once. Study-level points and caveats: Normal lung showed higher cumulative top 100 clone frequency than tumor.

The clonotype was recovered from a woman aged 55-70 years with non-small cell lung cancer. The V and J genes are TRBV18 and TRBJ2-3; D not certain. Sequencing was performed on lung tumor tissue. The CDR3 nucleotides read TGTGCCAGCTCAGAGTTTGTGGATACGCAGTATTTT. It codes for CASSEFVDTQYF. Based on the CDR3 plus reference TRBV18 and TRBJ2-3, the full variable domain is NAGVMQNPRHLVRRRGQEARLRCSPMKGHSHVYWYRQLPEEGLKFMVYLQKENIIDESGMPKERFSAEFPKEGPSILRIQQVVRGDSAAYFCASSEFVDTQYFGPGTRLTVL.